This TCR beta chain was observed in a study of T cell changes during pregnancy in multiple sclerosis. This clone was observed a single time. The CDR3 loop spans 15 amino acids. CDR1 is LNHDA, CDR2 SQIVND, per germline (reference sequence). V shed 5 bases and J shed 2 bases, with 15 bases lying between them. Profiling relied on immunoSEQ multiplex PCR, and the TCRdb table lists in-frame clones only, not all of them. Here the sample spans about 40,000 clones, approximately 88% being singletons. The clonotype was recovered from a female donor in good health, enrolled as a control in a pregnancy study. Here the sequenced sample was peripheral blood, taken in the first trimester of pregnancy. This chain links TRBV19 with TRBJ2-5, with D tentatively TRBD2 (6 bases). The DNA for the CDR3 is TGTGCCAGTAGTCCGGCGGGACGCAAACAAGAGACCCAGTACTTC. Residues: CASSPAGRKQETQYF.